The clone carrying this T cell receptor (beta chain) appeared a single time. Antigen: not known. Assay used: immunoSEQ multiplex PCR; TCRdb lists only in-frame clones, some missing. The data contain over 55,000 clones, about 90% of them singletons. These data belong to a study of graft-versus-host responses after intestinal transplantation. About the study: The transplants performed in recipients were multivisceral, liver-intestinal, or isolated intestinal. The recipients all started with anti-thymocyte globulin induction and then took tacrolimus and steroids for around three years.

This sample comprised unstimulated CD8+ T cells sorted from spleen or lymph node cells, obtained before intestinal transplant. The sequence was collected from a human donor who received an intestinal transplant.

CDR3 loop: CASSVEVLPGRSGELFF. The CDR3 DNA sequence: TGTGCCAGCAGCGTAGAGGTCCTGCCAGGGAGGTCCGGGGAGCTGTTTTTT. V usage is TRBV9 and J usage is TRBJ2-2; D is perhaps TRBD2 (6 bases). The CDR3 spans 17 residues. V was pared by 0 bases and J by 6 bases, with 18 bases between. CDR1 is SGDLS and CDR2 is YYNGEE in the germline V gene.